Below, 10 T cell receptor beta chains from the same sample are listed, as sequenced in a study of identical twins (dated by TCRdb to about 2016). Libraries were made using 5' RACE. These reads were obtained on an Illumina HiSeq 2000. Using fastp trimming at Q25 and MiXCR clonotype assembly, TCRdb reanalyzed the public sequencing data and kept in-frame beta chains. Here each entry gathers all rows of one CDR3 protein and keeps the most common genes and DNA. Across this sample there are over 500,000 distinct CDR3 sequences, with roughly a fifth seen only once. The leading ten clones occupy around 1% of the sample. Another study also made use of these data, one on T cells expressing NK-cell markers.

The sample consisted of CD4+ T cells sorted from blood. These receptors were taken from a woman aged 18-29 years in good health.

In its sample, this clonotype was seen a few times. The CDR3 sequence: CASSSRTENTEAFF. The CDR3 DNA follows: TGTGCCAGCAGCTCCCGGACAGAGAACACTGAAGCTTTCTTT. The chain couples TRBV7-9 to TRBJ1-1; a weak D match, TRBD1 (6 bases). The CDR3 has 14 amino acids. Germline V gene lookup returns CDR1 SEHNR and CDR2 FQNEAQ (reference sequence). Trimming cost V 4 bases and J 1 base, with 10 bases left between them.

The chain links TRBV7-2 to TRBJ1-4; D gene uncertain. The germline V gene encodes CDR1 SGHTA and CDR2 FQGNSA. The CDR3 sequence is 13 residues long. Trimming shortened V by 1 base and J by 4 bases, and 4 bases separated the two germline ends. CDR3 DNA: TGTGCCAGCAGCTTAGAAATTAATGAAAAACTGTTTTTT. Residues: CASSLEINEKLFF.

V is TRBV20-1 and J is TRBJ2-3; the match to TRBD2 covers 7 bases. Germline V lookup: CDR1 DFQATT, CDR2 SNEGSKA (reference sequence). The CDR3 sequence is 13 residues long. V was clipped by 5 bases and J by 1 base; unmatched bases: 3. The CDR3 coding sequence is TGCAGTGCTGGGAGCGGGGGCACAGATACGCAGTATTTT. Translated: CSAGSGGTDTQYF.

This chain uses TRBV6-1 with TRBJ1-2; 7 bases align to TRBD1. With V trimmed by 5 bases and J by 4 bases, 10 bases remained unmatched. There are 15 residues in the CDR3. Per germline, CDR1 MNHNS and CDR2 SASEGT. The CDR3 DNA follows: TGTGCCAGCAGTCCTGACAGGGCCACCTTCTATGGCTACACCTTC. Amino acid sequence: CASSPDRATFYGYTF.

The V and J genes are TRBV20-1 and TRBJ2-3; D is uncertain. Germline CDR1 DFQATT, CDR2 SNEGSKA (reference sequence). Deletions cut 2 bases from V and 6 bases from J, with 6 bases between. CDR3 size: 11 residues. This CDR3 is CSARPPDTQYF. CDR3 bases: TGCAGTGCTAGACCGCCCGATACGCAGTATTTT.

Only a few counts were recorded for this clonotype. The chain joins TRBV10-2 to TRBJ2-1, with D uncertain. The CDR3 length is 15 residues. The V gene's germline CDR1 is WSHSY and CDR2 SAAADI. Trimming cost V 2 bases and J 5 bases, with 13 bases left between them. The CDR3 protein is CASSEGWAANNEQFF. CDR3 nucleotides: TGCGCCAGCAGTGAGGGGTGGGCAGCCAACAATGAGCAGTTCTTC.

The chain carries TRBV10-3 and TRBJ2-1, with 7 bases fitting TRBD2. The V gene end was trimmed by 10 bases and the J gene end by 6 bases; junction bases not matched to a gene: 15. The CDR3 has 15 amino acids. Germline V lookup: CDR1 ENHRY, CDR2 SYGVKD. CDR3 in amino acids: CATRTSNVLANEQFF. In nucleotides, the CDR3 is TGTGCCACCAGGACTAGTAATGTCCTAGCCAATGAGCAGTTCTTC.

The rearrangement joins TRBV20-1 to TRBJ2-5; tentative D call: TRBD1 (5 bases). Germline-derived CDR1 and CDR2 are DFQATT and SNEGSKA (reference sequence). The CDR3 sequence is 12 residues long. Trimming cost V 3 bases and J 4 bases, with 9 bases left between them. The DNA of the CDR3 is TGCAGTGCTAGTGTCAGGGTAGAGACCCAGTACTTC. Amino acid sequence: CSASVRVETQYF.

J is TRBJ2-1 and V is TRBV3-1, with a tentative D call TRBD2 (6 bases). Germline CDR1 reads LGHDT; CDR2 reads YNNKEL (reference sequence). There are 16 residues in the CDR3. The V and J ends lost 0 bases and 0 bases respectively, with 9 bases between them. CDR3 in amino acids: CASSQDGGISYNEQFF. Written as DNA, the CDR3 is TGTGCCAGCAGCCAAGACGGAGGGATCTCCTACAATGAGCAGTTCTTC.

The rearrangement uses TRBV20-1 and TRBJ2-3; D may be TRBD2 (6 bases). Germline CDR1 is DFQATT and CDR2 is SNEGSKA (reference sequence). The CDR3 length is 14 residues. V was pared by 4 bases and J by 1 base, with 12 bases between. The CDR3 protein is CSAKIGGGTDTQYF. DNA for the CDR3: TGCAGTGCTAAAATCGGCGGGGGCACAGATACGCAGTATTTT.